A single sample is the source of the 10 T cell receptor beta chains below, sequenced in a study of cytomegalovirus exposure and HLA in healthy donors. Primers: 60 Vbeta forward and 13 Jbeta reverse. The table came from immunoSEQ multiplex PCR; TCRdb's copy has only in-frame clones and leaves some out. The sample consists of 75,000 to 100,000 clones, around 79% of them appearing once. The source material was PBMCs. The receptors come from a female donor in good health and CMV-seropositive.

The chain joins TRBV6-6 to TRBJ1-5; 8 nucleotides match TRBD1. The V and J ends lost 6 bases and 2 bases, in that order; junction bases with no gene match: 3. The CDR3 runs 14 residues. The germline V gene encodes CDR1 MNHNY and CDR2 SVGAGI (reference sequence). CDR3: CASSSGGGNQPQHF. DNA for the CDR3: TGTGCCAGCAGCTCAGGGGGCGGCAATCAGCCCCAGCATTTT.

This clone was counted once. This chain uses TRBV19 with TRBJ2-4; D possibly corresponds to TRBD1 (5 bases). This CDR3 has 15 residues. V dropped 7 bases and J dropped 7 bases, with 20 bases sitting between them. The germline CDR1 and CDR2 sequences are LNHDA and SQIVND (reference sequence). Here the CDR3 reads CASTRRQGTSNIQYF. In nucleotides, the CDR3 is TGTGCCAGTACCCGCCGGCAGGGAACATCCAACATTCAGTACTTC.

This chain links TRBV5-1 with TRBJ2-1; D uncertain. V lost 0 bases and J lost 8, with 15 bases in between. This CDR3 is built from 15 residues. In germline, CDR1 is SGHRS, CDR2 YFSETQ. CDR3 amino acids: CASSLGDLGHHEQFF. Written as DNA, the CDR3 is TGCGCCAGCAGCTTGGGTGATTTGGGCCACCATGAGCAGTTCTTC. The whole variable domain, filled in from reference TRBV5-1 and TRBJ2-1, reads KAGVTQTPRYLIKTRGQQVTLSCSPISGHRSVSWYQQTPGQGLQFLFEYFSETQRNKGNFPGRFSGRQFSNSRSEMNVSTLELGDSALYLCASSLGDLGHHEQFFGPGTRLTVL.

The genes are TRBV6-5 and TRBJ1-2; D call uncertain. This CDR3 is 12 amino acids long. Germline values: CDR1 MNHEY, CDR2 SVGAGI. Trimming shortened V by 4 bases and J by 8 bases, and 11 bases separated the two germline ends. The CDR3 region has the DNA TGTGCCAGCAGTTCCGCATACTGGGGCTACACCTTC. It is translated as CASSSAYWGYTF.

CDR3 in DNA: TGTGCCAGCAGCTTGGGCGGAAAAGAGACCCAGTACTTC. This encodes CASSLGGKETQYF. This chain links TRBV5-4 with TRBJ2-5; D ambiguous. CDR1 SGHNT and CDR2 YYREEE come from the germline V gene (reference sequence). Deletions cut 0 bases from V and 3 bases from J, with 6 bases between. The CDR3 length is 13 residues.

The chain carries TRBV7-2 and TRBJ1-1, with TRBD1 matching over 7 bases. Unmatched junction bases numbered 9, after V lost 3 bases and J lost 11 bases. CDR1 is SGHTA, CDR2 FQGNSA, per germline. The CDR3 totals 13 residues. The CDR3 reads CASSFGQVNWAFF. CDR3 bases: TGTGCCAGCAGCTTTGGACAGGTTAATTGGGCTTTCTTT.

The rearrangement links TRBV7-9 to TRBJ2-7; 9 positions agree with TRBD1. Trimming cost V 7 bases and J 4 bases; bases outside gene matches: 8. Germline CDR1 is SEHNR and CDR2 is FQNEAQ (reference sequence). The CDR3 covers 14 residues. CDR3 loop: CASKKGQGNYEQYF. The CDR3 nucleotides read TGTGCCAGCAAAAAGGGACAGGGAAATTACGAGCAGTACTTC.

The rearrangement joins TRBV28 to TRBJ2-7, with D unclear. The V end lost 7 bases, the J end lost 5 bases, and 18 bases lay between the germline ends. CDR1 and CDR2 from the germline V gene are MDHEN and SYDVKM. The CDR3 is 14 residues long. CDR3 bases: TGTGCCAGCATCGAGCGATCGAGTCCCCACGAGCAGTACTTC. This translates into CASIERSSPHEQYF.

The chain carries TRBV9 and TRBJ1-1; 7 bases are a match to TRBD1. The ends lost 4 bases at V and 1 base at J; junction bases unmatched: 4. Germline-derived CDR1 and CDR2 are SGDLS and YYNGEE. The CDR3 loop spans 14 amino acids. CDR3 sequence reads: CASSWDSRNTEAFF. The CDR3 DNA reads as TGTGCCAGCAGCTGGGACAGTCGGAACACTGAAGCTTTCTTT.

The DNA for the CDR3 is TGCGCCAGCAGCCAGCCCGAGGGACAGGGGTTTGATCCTGAAGCTTTCTTT. It codes for CASSQPEGQGFDPEAFF. The chain uses TRBV4-1 and TRBJ1-1; 10 nucleotides line up with TRBD1. The germline CDR1 and CDR2 sequences are MGHRA and YSYEKL. V dropped 3 bases and J dropped 6; count of bases not matched to a gene: 13. The CDR3 runs to 17 residues.